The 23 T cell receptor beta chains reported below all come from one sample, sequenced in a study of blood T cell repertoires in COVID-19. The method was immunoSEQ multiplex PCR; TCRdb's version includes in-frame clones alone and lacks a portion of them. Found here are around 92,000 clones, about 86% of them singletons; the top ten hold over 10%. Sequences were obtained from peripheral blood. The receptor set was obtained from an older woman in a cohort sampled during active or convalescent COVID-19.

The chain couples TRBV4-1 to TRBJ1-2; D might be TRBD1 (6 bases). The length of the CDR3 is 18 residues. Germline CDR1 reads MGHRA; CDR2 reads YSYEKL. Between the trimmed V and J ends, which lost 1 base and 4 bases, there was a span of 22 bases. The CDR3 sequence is CASSQVTGRGKGGYGYTF. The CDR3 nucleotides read TGCGCCAGCAGCCAAGTGACGGGCAGGGGAAAAGGAGGCTATGGCTACACCTTC.

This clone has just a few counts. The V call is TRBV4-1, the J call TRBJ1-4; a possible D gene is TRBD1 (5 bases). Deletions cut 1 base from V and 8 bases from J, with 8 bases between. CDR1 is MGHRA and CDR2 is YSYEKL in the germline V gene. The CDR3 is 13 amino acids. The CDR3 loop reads CASSQVGGEKLFF. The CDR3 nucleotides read TGCGCCAGCAGCCAAGTCGGGGGAGAAAAACTGTTTTTT.

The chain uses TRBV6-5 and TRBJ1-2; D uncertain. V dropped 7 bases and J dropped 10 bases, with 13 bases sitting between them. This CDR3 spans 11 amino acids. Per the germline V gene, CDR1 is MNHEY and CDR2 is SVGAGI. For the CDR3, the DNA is TGTGCCAGCACCCCGGGAGGGTCCTACACCTTC. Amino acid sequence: CASTPGGSYTF.

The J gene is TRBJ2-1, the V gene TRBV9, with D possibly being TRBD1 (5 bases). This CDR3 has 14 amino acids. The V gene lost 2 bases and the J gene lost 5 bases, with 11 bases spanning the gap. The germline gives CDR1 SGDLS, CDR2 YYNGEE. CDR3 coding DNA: TGTGCCAGCAGCGTGAGACAGACCAACAATGAGCAGTTCTTC. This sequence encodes CASSVRQTNNEQFF. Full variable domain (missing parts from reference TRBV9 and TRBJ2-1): DSGVTQTPKHLITATGQRVTLRCSPRSGDLSVYWYQQSLDQGLQFLIQYYNGEERAKGNILERFSAQQFPDLHSELNLSSLELGDSALYFCASSVRQTNNEQFFGPGTRLTVL.

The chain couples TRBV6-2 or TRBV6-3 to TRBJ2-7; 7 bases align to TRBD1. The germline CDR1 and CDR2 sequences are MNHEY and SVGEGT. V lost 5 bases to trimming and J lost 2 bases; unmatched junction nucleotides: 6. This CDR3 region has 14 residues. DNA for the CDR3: TGTGCCAGCAGTGCGTCTACAGGGGCCTACGAGCAGTACTTC. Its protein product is CASSASTGAYEQYF.

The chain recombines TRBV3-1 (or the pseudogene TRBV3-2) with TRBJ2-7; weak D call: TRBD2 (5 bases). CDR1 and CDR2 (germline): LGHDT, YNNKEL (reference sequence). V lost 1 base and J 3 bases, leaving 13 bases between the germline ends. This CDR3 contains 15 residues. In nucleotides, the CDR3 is TGTGCCAGCAGCCAAGGCTGGACTCCTTTCTACGAGCAGTACTTC. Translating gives CASSQGWTPFYEQYF.

CDR3 nucleotides: TGTGCCAGCAGCAAAGCCCTCGAACGGACAGACGAGGGTGGCTACACCTTC. Translated, it gives CASSKALERTDEGGYTF. The chain has TRBV21-1 and TRBJ1-2; the table's D gene call, TRBD1, was not cross checked with the DNA. TRBV21-1 is a recognized pseudogene. This CDR3 spans 17 amino acids.

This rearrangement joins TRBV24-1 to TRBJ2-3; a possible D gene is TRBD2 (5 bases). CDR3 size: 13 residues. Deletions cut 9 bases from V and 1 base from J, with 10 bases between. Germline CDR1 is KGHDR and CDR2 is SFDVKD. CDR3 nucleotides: TGTGCCACCTCTCGGGATGGCACAGATACGCAGTATTTT. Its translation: CATSRDGTDTQYF.

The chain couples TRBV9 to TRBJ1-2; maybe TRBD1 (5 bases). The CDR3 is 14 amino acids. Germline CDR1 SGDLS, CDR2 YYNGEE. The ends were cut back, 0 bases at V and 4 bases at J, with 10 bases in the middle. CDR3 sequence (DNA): TGTGCCAGCAGCGTAGGGCAGGGTAGCTATGGCTACACCTTC. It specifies CASSVGQGSYGYTF.

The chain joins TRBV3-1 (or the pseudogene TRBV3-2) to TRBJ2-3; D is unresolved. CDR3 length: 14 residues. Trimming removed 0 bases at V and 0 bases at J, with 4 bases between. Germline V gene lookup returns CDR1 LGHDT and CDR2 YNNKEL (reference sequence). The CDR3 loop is CASSQDPSTDTQYF. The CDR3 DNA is TGTGCCAGCAGCCAAGACCCTAGCACAGATACGCAGTATTTT.

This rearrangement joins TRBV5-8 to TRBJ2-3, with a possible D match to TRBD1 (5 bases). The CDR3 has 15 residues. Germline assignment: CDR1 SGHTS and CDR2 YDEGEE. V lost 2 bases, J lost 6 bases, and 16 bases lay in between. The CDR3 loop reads CASSLQALFFDTQYF. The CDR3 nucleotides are TGTGCCAGCAGCTTACAGGCCCTTTTTTTTGATACGCAGTATTTT.

The CDR3 sequence: CASSQAFRVSPLHF. The CDR3 DNA reads as TGTGCCAGCAGCCAAGCGTTCAGGGTATCACCCCTCCACTTT. This chain links TRBV14 with TRBJ1-6; tentative D call: TRBD1 (5 bases). Germline-derived CDR1 and CDR2 are SGHDN and FVKESK. The CDR3 extends over 14 amino acids. Trimming removed 1 base from V and 10 bases from J, with 11 bases in between.

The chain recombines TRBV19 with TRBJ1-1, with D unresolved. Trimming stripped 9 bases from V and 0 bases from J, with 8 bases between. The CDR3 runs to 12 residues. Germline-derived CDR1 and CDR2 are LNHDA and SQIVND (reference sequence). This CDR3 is CARAHLNTEAFF. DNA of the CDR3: TGTGCCAGGGCACACCTGAACACTGAAGCTTTCTTT. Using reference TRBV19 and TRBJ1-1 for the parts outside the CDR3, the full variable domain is DGGITQSPKYLFRKEGQNVTLSCEQNLNHDAMYWYRQDPGQGLRLIYYSQIVNDFQKGDIAEGYSVSREKKESFPLTVTSAQKNPTAFYLCARAHLNTEAFFGQGTRLTVV.

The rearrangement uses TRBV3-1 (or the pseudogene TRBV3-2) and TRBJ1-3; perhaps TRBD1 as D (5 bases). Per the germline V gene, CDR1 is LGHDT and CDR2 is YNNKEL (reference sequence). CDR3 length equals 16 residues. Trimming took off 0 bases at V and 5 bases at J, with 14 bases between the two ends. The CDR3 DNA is TGTGCCAGCAGCCAAGAAAGGACACCACGCAGAAACACCATATATTTT. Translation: CASSQERTPRRNTIYF.

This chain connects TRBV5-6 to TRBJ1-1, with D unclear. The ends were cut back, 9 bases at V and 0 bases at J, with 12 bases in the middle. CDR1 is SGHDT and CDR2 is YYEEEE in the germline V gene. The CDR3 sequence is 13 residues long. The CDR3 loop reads CATSGIMNTEAFF. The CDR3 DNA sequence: TGTGCCACCTCCGGGATTATGAACACTGAAGCTTTCTTT.

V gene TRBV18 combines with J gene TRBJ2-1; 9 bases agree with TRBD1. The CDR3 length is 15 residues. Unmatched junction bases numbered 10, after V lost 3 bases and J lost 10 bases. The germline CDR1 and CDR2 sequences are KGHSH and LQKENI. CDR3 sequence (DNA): TGTGCCAGCTCACCCCCGGGGGGACAGGGCTGGGAGCAGTTCTTC. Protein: CASSPPGGQGWEQFF.

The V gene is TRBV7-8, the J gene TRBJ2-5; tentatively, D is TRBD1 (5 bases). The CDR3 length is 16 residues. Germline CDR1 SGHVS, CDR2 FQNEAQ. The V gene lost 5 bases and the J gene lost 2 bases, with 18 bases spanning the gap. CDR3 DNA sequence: TGTGCCAGCAGCCTCTATCAGGGCAGGATTCAAGAGACCCAGTACTTC. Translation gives CASSLYQGRIQETQYF. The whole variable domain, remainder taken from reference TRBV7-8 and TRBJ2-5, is GAGVSQSPRYKVAKRGQDVALRCDPISGHVSLFWYQQALGQGPEFLTYFQNEAQLDKSGLPSDRFFAERPEGSVSTLKIQRTQQEDSAVYLCASSLYQGRIQETQYFGPGTRLLVL.

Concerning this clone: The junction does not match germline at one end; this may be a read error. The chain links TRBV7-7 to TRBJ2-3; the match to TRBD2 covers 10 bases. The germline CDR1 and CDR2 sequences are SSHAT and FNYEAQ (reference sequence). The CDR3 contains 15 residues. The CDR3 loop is CASSLSGGQADTQYF. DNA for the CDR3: TGTGCTAGCAGCCTTAGCGGGGGGCAGGCAGATACGCAGTATTTT.

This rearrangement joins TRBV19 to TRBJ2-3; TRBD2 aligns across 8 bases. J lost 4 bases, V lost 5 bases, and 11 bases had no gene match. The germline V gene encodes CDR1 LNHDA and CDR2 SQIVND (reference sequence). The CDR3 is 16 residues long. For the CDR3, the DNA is TGTGCCAGTAGTCGCCGGAGTAGCGGGATCTCAGATACGCAGTATTTT. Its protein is CASSRRSSGISDTQYF.

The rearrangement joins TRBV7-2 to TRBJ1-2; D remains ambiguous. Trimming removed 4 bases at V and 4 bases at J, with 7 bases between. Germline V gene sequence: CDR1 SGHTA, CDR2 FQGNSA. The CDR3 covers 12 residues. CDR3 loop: CASSSPGYGYTF. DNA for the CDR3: TGTGCCAGCAGCTCCCCGGGCTATGGCTACACCTTC.

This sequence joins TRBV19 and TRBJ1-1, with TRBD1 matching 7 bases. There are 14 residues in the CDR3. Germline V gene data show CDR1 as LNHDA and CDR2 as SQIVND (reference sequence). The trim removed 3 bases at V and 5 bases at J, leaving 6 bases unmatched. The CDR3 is CASSMSQGLTEAFF. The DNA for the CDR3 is TGTGCCAGTAGTATGTCACAGGGGCTAACTGAAGCTTTCTTT. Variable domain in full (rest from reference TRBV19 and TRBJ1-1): DGGITQSPKYLFRKEGQNVTLSCEQNLNHDAMYWYRQDPGQGLRLIYYSQIVNDFQKGDIAEGYSVSREKKESFPLTVTSAQKNPTAFYLCASSMSQGLTEAFFGQGTRLTVV.

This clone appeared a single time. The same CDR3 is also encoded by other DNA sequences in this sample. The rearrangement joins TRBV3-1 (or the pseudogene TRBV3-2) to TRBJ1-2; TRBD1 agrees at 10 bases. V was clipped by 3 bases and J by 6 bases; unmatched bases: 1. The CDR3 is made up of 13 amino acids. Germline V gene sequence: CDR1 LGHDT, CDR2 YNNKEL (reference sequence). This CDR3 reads CASSQTGGHGYTF. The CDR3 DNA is TGTGCCAGCAGCCAGACAGGGGGCCATGGCTACACCTTC.

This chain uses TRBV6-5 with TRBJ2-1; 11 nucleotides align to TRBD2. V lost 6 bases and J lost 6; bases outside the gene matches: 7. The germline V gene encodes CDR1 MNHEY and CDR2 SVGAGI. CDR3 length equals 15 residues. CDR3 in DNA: TGTGCCAGCAGCCATAGCGGGGGGGTTAGCAATGAGCAGTTCTTC. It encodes CASSHSGGVSNEQFF.